This T cell receptor (beta chain) derives from a study of radiotherapy plus CTLA-4 blockade in lung cancer (dated by TCRdb to 2016 to 2019). At the level of the whole study: Objective responses occurred in roughly 19% of enrolled patients, and over 30% achieved disease control.

Inclusive of the bounding cysteine and phenylalanine, the CDR3 is 14 residues long. Left in the record is the CDR3 DNA by itself, 42 bases read in frame from the first base. A distance of 9 bases separates the germline ends of V and J, which lose 2 bases and 3 bases respectively. CDR1 is given as MDHEN and CDR2 as SYDVKM, both from the germline V gene. The study evaluated CTLA-4 blockade (ipilimumab) given together with focal radiation therapy in patients who had chemo-refractory metastatic non-small-cell lung cancer. Points on this clone: Its binding antigen is unknown. There are no base qualities to consult, and no much larger clone falls within one base.

Libraries were constructed by the immunoSEQ multiplex PCR assay. This immuneACCESS table, as held by TCRdb, lists in-frame sequences with V and J called but not all clones. Of the missing ones, under half trace to an unresolved V gene in checked studies; the others have no known cause. This sample comprises approximately 70,000 clones, roughly three quarters of them detected only once. The ten largest clones add up to around a sixth of the sample. Overall results and qualifications from the work: Increased serum interferon-beta after radiation, together with early dynamic changes in blood T cell clones, were reported to be the strongest predictors of response. After treatment with radiotherapy and ipilimumab, TCR clones that originated in tumors expanded in peripheral blood.

The sequencing used peripheral blood, collected from a patient treated with radiotherapy plus ipilimumab. The clonotype originates from a human donor with non-small cell lung cancer whose response to radiotherapy plus ipilimumab could not be evaluated. Some clones in this sample may be carry-over from other donors' samples. The chain employs TRBV28 and TRBJ2-3; a confident D gene designation cannot be given. The DNA sequence follows: TGTGCCAGCAGTTTAATTAGTACGACAGATACGCAGTATTTT. Translated, this is CASSLISTTDTQYF.